Shown below are 8 T cell receptor beta chains from a single sample sequenced in a study of blood T cell repertoires in COVID-19. Measured with immunoSEQ multiplex PCR; TCRdb has only the in-frame clones, and not every one. The table lists roughly 130,000 clones, around 88% of them singletons. The material sequenced was PBMCs or T cells enriched from blood (not recorded which). The source is a woman in her forties or fifties who had recovered from COVID-19.

This chain joins TRBV5-4 and TRBJ1-1, with TRBD1 as a possible D gene (6 bases). Germline loops: CDR1 SGHNT, CDR2 YYREEE (reference sequence). Trimming cost V 0 bases and J 4 bases, with 10 bases left between them. The CDR3 covers 14 residues. CDR3 DNA sequence: TGTGCCAGCAGCTTGGGCCAGGGGACCACTGAAGCTTTCTTT. Translated: CASSLGQGTTEAFF.

This chain connects TRBV4-1 to TRBJ2-7; 8 bases map to TRBD1. Germline CDR1 reads MGHRA; CDR2 reads YSYEKL. The CDR3 has 16 amino acids. Trimming removed 0 bases from V and 0 bases from J; junction bases left unmatched: 4. In DNA, the CDR3 is TGCGCCAGCAGCCAAGAGTGGACAGGGAGCTCCTACGAGCAGTACTTC. Translating gives CASSQEWTGSSYEQYF.

J is TRBJ2-2 and V is TRBV2; D is uncertain. Per germline, CDR1 SNHLY and CDR2 FYNNEI. V lost 6 bases and J 1 base, leaving 12 bases between the germline ends. The CDR3 runs 15 residues. CDR3 region: CASRRLDLNTGELFF. The CDR3 DNA sequence: TGTGCCAGCAGAAGACTGGATCTGAACACCGGGGAGCTGTTTTTT.

This chain links TRBV28 with TRBJ2-1; D possibly corresponds to TRBD1 (6 bases). Germline V CDR1 and CDR2: MDHEN, SYDVKM. The germline V and J ends were trimmed by 6 bases and 2 bases, with 14 bases remaining between them. This CDR3 has 15 amino acids. CDR3 nucleotides: TGTGCCAGCAGCCGATCAGACAGGACCTACAATGAGCAGTTCTTC. Amino acid sequence: CASSRSDRTYNEQFF.

The rearrangement joins TRBV4-1 to TRBJ1-2, with 7 bases identical to TRBD1. Germline V gene lookup returns CDR1 MGHRA and CDR2 YSYEKL. V lost 6 bases, J lost 6 bases, and 7 bases stayed unmatched. The CDR3 length is 13 residues. This chain's CDR3 is CASRLTGSNGYTF. Here the CDR3 DNA reads TGCGCCAGCAGGCTGACAGGGTCGAATGGCTACACCTTC.

The chain combines TRBV4-3 with TRBJ1-4; perhaps TRBD1 as D (6 bases). The CDR3 consists of 16 residues. The germline CDR1 and CDR2 sequences are LGHNA and YSLEER. V was trimmed by 2 bases and J by 8 bases, leaving 18 bases between them. Here the CDR3 reads CASSQSRGGSGEKLFF. In DNA form, the CDR3 reads TGCGCCAGCAGCCAATCTAGGGGGGGCTCGGGGGAAAAACTGTTTTTT.

There are a few counts of this clone. The chain recombines TRBV23-1 with TRBJ2-2; 11 bases are shared with TRBD1. Being an ORF, TRBV23-1 has a function that is uncertain. V lost 6 bases, J lost 4 bases, and 16 bases stayed unmatched. The CDR3 is made up of 19 amino acids. CDR3 loop: CASRVPTYRGTGGTGELFF. The CDR3 DNA reads as TGCGCCAGCAGGGTTCCCACCTACCGCGGGACAGGGGGCACCGGGGAGCTGTTTTTT.

The gene calls are TRBV6-5 and TRBJ2-3; TRBD2 agrees at 10 bases. In germline, CDR1 is MNHEY, CDR2 SVGAGI. With V trimmed by 6 bases and J by 0 bases, 3 bases remained unmatched. There are 15 residues in the CDR3. The CDR3 sequence is CASRASGGSTDTQYF. In DNA, the CDR3 is TGTGCCAGCAGGGCTAGCGGGGGAAGCACAGATACGCAGTATTTT.